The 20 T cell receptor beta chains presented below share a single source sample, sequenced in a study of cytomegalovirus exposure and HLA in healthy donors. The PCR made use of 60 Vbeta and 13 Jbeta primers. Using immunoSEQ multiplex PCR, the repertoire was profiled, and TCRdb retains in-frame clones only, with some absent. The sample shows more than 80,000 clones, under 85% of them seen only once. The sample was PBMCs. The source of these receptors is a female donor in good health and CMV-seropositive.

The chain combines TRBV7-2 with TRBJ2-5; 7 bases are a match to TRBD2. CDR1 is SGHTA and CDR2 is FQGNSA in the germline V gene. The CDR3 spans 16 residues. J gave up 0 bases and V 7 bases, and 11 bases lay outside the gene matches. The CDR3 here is CASKRDYLWYQETQYF. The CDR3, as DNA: TGTGCCAGCAAACGGGACTACCTTTGGTACCAAGAGACCCAGTACTTC. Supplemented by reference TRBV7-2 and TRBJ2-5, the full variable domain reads GAGVSQSPSNKVTEKGKDVELRCDPISGHTALYWYRQSLGQGLEFLIYFQGNSAPDKSGLPSDRFSAERTGGSVSTLTIQRTQQEDSAVYLCASKRDYLWYQETQYFGPGTRLLVL.

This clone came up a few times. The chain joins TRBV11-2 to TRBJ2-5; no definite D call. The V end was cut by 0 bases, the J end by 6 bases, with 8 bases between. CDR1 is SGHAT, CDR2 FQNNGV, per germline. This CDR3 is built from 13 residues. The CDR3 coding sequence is TGTGCCAGCAGCTTAGATCTCCTCCAGACCCAGTACTTC. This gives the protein CASSLDLLQTQYF.

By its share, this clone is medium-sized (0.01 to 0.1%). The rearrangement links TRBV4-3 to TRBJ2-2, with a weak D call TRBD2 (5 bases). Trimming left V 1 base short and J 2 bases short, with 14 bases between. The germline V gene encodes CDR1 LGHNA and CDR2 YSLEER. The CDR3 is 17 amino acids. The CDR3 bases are TGCGCCAGCAGCCAAGGGACTGCCGAAATAAACACCGGGGAGCTGTTTTTT. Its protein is CASSQGTAEINTGELFF.

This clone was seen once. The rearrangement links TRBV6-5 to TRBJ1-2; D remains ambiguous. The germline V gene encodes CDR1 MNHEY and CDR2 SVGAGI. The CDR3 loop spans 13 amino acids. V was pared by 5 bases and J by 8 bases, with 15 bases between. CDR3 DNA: TGTGCCAGCAGTCTTGGAGCAGCGGGGGGCTACACCTTC. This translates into CASSLGAAGGYTF.

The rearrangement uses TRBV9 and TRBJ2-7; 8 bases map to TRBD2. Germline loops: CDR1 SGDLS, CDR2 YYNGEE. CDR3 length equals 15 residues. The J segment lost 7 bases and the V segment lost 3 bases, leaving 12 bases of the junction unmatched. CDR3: CASSGAGGTWGEQYF. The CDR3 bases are TGTGCCAGCAGCGGCGCGGGGGGTACATGGGGGGAGCAGTACTTC.

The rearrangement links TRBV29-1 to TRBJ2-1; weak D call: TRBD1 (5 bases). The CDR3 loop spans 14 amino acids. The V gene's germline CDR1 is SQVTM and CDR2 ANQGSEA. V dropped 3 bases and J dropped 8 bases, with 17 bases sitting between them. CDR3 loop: CSVDLLGVAYEQFF. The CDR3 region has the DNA TGCAGCGTTGATTTGCTAGGGGTGGCCTATGAGCAGTTCTTC.

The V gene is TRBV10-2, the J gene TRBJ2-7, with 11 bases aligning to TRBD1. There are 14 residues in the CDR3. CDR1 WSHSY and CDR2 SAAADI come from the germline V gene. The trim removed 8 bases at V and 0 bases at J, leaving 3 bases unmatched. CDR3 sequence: CASSGTGGSYEQYF. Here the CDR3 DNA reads TGCGCCAGCTCCGGGACAGGGGGCTCCTACGAGCAGTACTTC.

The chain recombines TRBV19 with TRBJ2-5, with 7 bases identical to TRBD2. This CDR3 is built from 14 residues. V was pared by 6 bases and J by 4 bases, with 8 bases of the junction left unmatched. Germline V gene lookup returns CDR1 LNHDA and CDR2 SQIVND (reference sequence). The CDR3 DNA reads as TGTGCCAGTAGACACAGGACGGGAGGAGAGACCCAGTACTTC. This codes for CASRHRTGGETQYF.

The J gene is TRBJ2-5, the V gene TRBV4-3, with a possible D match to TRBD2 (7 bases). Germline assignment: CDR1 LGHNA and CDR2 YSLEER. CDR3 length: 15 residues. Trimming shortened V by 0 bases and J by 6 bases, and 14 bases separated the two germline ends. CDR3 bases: TGCGCCAGCAGCCAAGATGTGGAGCGGGACAAGACCCAGTACTTC. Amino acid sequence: CASSQDVERDKTQYF.

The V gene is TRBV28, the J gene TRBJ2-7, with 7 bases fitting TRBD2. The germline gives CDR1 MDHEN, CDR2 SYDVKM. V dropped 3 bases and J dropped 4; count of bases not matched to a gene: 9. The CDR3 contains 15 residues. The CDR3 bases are TGTGCCAGCAGTTTTGGGGGAGGGGTCATATACGAGCAGTACTTC. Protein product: CASSFGGGVIYEQYF.

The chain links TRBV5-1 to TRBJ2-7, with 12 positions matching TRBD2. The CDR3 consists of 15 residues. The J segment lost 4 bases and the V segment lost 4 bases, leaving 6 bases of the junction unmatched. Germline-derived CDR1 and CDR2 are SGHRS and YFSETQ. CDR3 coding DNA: TGCGCCAGCAGCCCCCCACTAGCGGGAGGATACGAGCAGTACTTC. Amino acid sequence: CASSPPLAGGYEQYF. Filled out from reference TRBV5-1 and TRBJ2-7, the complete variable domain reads KAGVTQTPRYLIKTRGQQVTLSCSPISGHRSVSWYQQTPGQGLQFLFEYFSETQRNKGNFPGRFSGRQFSNSRSEMNVSTLELGDSALYLCASSPPLAGGYEQYFGPGTRLTVT.

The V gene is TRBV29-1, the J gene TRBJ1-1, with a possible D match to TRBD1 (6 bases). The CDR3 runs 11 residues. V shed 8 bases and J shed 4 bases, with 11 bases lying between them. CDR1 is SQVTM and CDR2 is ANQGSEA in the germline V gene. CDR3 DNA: TGCAGCATCAACAGGGCCACTGAAGCTTTCTTT. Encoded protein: CSINRATEAFF.

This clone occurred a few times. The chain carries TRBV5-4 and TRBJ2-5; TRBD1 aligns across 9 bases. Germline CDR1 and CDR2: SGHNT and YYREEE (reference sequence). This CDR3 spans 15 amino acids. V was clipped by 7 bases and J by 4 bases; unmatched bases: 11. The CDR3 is CASAPGQGGGETQYF. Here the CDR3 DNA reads TGTGCCAGCGCACCGGGACAGGGTGGGGGAGAGACCCAGTACTTC.

The CDR3: CASRPGQGLLYGYTF. CDR3 bases: TGTGCCAGCAGGCCTGGACAGGGACTCCTGTATGGCTACACCTTC. This chain connects TRBV7-2 to TRBJ1-2; 8 nucleotides line up with TRBD1. CDR3 length: 15 amino acids. With V trimmed by 6 bases and J by 5 bases, 11 bases remained unmatched. The germline gives CDR1 SGHTA, CDR2 FQGNSA.

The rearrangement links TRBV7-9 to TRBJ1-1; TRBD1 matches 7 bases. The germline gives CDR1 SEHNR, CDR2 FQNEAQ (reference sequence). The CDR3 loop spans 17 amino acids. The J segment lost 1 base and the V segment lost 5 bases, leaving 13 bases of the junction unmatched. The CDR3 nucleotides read TGTGCCAGCAGCGCACTTCCGGGACAGAAAAAGAACACTGAAGCTTTCTTT. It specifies CASSALPGQKKNTEAFF.

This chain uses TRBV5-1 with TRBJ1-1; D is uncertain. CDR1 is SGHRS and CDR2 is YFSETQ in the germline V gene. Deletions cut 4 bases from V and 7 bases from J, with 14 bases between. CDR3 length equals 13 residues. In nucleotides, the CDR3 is TGCGCCAGCAGCATCTCCGGGGTAAGTGAAGCTTTCTTT. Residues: CASSISGVSEAFF.

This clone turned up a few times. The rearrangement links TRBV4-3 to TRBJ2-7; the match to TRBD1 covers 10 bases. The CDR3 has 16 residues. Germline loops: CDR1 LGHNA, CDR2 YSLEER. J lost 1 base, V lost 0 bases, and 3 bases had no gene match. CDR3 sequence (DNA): TGCGCCAGCAGCCAAGATTGGACAGGGGGTTCCTACGAGCAGTACTTC. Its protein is CASSQDWTGGSYEQYF.

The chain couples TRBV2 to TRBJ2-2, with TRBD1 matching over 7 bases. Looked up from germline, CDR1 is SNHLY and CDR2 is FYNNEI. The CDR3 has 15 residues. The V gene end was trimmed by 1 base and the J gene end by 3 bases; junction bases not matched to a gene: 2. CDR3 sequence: CASSEGQGHTGELFF. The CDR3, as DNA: TGTGCCAGCAGTGAAGGACAGGGACACACCGGGGAGCTGTTTTTT.

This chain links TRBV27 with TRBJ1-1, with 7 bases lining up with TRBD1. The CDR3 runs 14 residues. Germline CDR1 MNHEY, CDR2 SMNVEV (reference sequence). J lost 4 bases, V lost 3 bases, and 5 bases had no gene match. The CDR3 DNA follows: TGTGCCAGCAGTTTGACAGGGAGGAGCACTGAAGCTTTCTTT. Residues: CASSLTGRSTEAFF.

This CDR3 is CASSYLRQGSYNEQFF. The CDR3 nucleotides are TGTGCCAGCAGTTACTTGCGACAGGGGTCCTACAATGAGCAGTTCTTC. The rearrangement joins TRBV6-5 to TRBJ2-1; 8 bases map to TRBD1. The CDR3 is 16 residues long. Germline V gene sequence: CDR1 MNHEY, CDR2 SVGAGI. Trimming cost V 1 base and J 1 base; bases outside gene matches: 3.